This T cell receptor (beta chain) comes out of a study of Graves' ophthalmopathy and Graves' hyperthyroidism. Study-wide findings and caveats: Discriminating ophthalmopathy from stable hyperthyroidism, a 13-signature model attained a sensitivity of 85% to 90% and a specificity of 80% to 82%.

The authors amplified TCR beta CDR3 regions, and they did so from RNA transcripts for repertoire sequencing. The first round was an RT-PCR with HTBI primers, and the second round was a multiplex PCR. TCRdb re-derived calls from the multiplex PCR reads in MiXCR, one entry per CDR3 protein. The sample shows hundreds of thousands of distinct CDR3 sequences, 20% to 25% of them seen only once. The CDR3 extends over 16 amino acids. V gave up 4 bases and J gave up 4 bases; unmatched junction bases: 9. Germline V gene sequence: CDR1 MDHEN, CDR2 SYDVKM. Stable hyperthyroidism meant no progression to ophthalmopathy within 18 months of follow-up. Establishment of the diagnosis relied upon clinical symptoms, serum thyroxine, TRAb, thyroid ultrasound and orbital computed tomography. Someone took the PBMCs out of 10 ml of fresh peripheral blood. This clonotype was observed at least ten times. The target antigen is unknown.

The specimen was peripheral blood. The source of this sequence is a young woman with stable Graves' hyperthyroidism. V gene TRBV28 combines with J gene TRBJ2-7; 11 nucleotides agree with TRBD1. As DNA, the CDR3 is TGTGCCAGCAGTTACCCGCCGGGACAGGGGGAGTACGAGCAGTACTTC. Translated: CASSYPPGQGEYEQYF.